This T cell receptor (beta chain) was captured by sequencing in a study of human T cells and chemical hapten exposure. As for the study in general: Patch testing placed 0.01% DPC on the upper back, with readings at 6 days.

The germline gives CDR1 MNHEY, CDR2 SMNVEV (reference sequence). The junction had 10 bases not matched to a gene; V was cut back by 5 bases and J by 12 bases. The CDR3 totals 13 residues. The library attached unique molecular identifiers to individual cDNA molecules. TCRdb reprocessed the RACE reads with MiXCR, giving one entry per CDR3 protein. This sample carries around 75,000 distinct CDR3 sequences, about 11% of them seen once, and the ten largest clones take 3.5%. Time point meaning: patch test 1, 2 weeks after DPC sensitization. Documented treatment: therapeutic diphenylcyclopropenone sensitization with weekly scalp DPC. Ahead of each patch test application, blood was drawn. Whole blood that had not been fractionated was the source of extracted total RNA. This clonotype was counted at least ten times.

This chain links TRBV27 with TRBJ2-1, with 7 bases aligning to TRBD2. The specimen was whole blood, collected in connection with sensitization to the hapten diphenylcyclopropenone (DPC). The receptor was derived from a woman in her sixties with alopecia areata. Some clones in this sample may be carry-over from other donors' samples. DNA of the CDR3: TGTGCCAGCAGTCGACTTAGACTAGCTGGGCAGTTCTTC. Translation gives CASSRLRLAGQFF.